This T cell receptor beta chain was profiled in a study of blood T cell repertoires in COVID-19. Source study methods: Reference gene primer amplification gave estimated nucleated cell counts. Here immunoSEQ multiplex PCR was the method, and the copy in TCRdb shows in-frame clones only, minus some. V and J calls and clone size are copied from that table; D and trimming were computed from the DNA. Of 95,000 to 130,000 clones in the sample, over 80% were seen once. V lost 2 bases to trimming and J lost 1 base, with 8 bases between them. The CDR3 runs to 14 residues. Germline V gene data show CDR1 as SGHVS and CDR2 as FQNEAQ.

The V call is TRBV7-8, the J call TRBJ1-1, with unresolved D. Material for sequencing was peripheral blood. This TCR came from a man under 40 with acute or convalescent COVID-19. CDR3 sequence reads: CASSLRSGNTEAFF. CDR3 DNA sequence: TGTGCCAGCAGCTTACGAAGCGGGAACACTGAAGCTTTCTTT.